Below, one T cell receptor beta chain is given with its context. Its matching antigen is unknown. These donors counted as nominally healthy when sampled, but unrecorded immune exposures were likely. The study ran its PCR with 60 Vbeta and 13 Jbeta primers. In the study's own analysis: Per a later analysis, the number of unique TCR beta chains was roughly 87 million, of which roughly 10 million were shared. TCRdb's table, derived via immunoSEQ multiplex PCR, lists solely in-frame clones and lacks some. V, J and clone size are those of that table, while D and trimming were read from the DNA. Counted here are 150,000 or so clones, around 78% occurring once; the ten biggest clones make up around 1.5%. These data originate in a study of cytomegalovirus exposure and HLA in healthy donors. Germline V gene data show CDR1 as SGDLS and CDR2 as YYNGEE. This CDR3 is 13 amino acids long. V was pared by 0 bases and J by 8 bases, with 11 bases between.

Broader study findings: As was reported, the HLA-A and HLA-B alleles of most subjects were accurately predicted from TCR beta sequences. Later analysis revealed greater clonal expansion in HLA-associated TCR beta chains than in equally common others.

The sequence derives from a man in his forties or fifties in good health and CMV-seronegative. The sample was PBMCs. The chain links TRBV9 to TRBJ1-2, with a tentative D call TRBD1 (5 bases). The CDR3 sequence is CASSVEEGQGYTF. CDR3 DNA: TGTGCCAGCAGCGTAGAGGAGGGGCAGGGCTACACCTTC. The full variable domain, in which reference TRBV9 and TRBJ1-2 provide the parts outside the CDR3, is DSGVTQTPKHLITATGQRVTLRCSPRSGDLSVYWYQQSLDQGLQFLIQYYNGEERAKGNILERFSAQQFPDLHSELNLSSLELGDSALYFCASSVEEGQGYTFGSGTRLTVV.